This passage covers 20 T cell receptor beta chains from one sample sequenced in a study of cytomegalovirus exposure and HLA in healthy donors. This PCR relied on a set of 60 Vbeta primers and 13 Jbeta primers. Here immunoSEQ multiplex PCR was the method, and the copy in TCRdb shows in-frame clones only, minus some. This sample has about 180,000 clones; over 80% occur once, and the top ten carry 1.5% to 1.7%. Material for sequencing was PBMCs. These receptors originate from a man aged 35-49 years in good health and CMV-seronegative.

The chain couples TRBV7-3 to TRBJ2-3; 15 bases agree with TRBD2. The germline gives CDR1 SGHTA, CDR2 FQGTGA. The CDR3 spans 17 residues. J was trimmed by 1 base and V by 3 bases; bases with no gene match: 2. The CDR3 here is CASSLGLAGGRTDTQYF. The CDR3 bases are TGTGCCAGCAGCTTGGGACTAGCGGGGGGCCGCACAGATACGCAGTATTTT.

V gene TRBV28 combines with J gene TRBJ1-4; a weak D match, TRBD1 (6 bases). The CDR3 extends over 15 amino acids. Germline V lookup: CDR1 MDHEN, CDR2 SYDVKM. V shed 7 bases and J shed 2 bases, with 14 bases lying between them. CDR3 sequence (DNA): TGTGCCAGCACCTCGGCGGGGGGCACTAATGAAAAACTGTTTTTT. As protein: CASTSAGGTNEKLFF.

The chain joins TRBV6-1 to TRBJ1-5; 8 positions agree with TRBD1. Germline CDR1 MNHNS, CDR2 SASEGT. This CDR3 has 14 residues. Trimming cost V 4 bases and J 3 bases; bases outside gene matches: 2. The CDR3 spells CASSAGQDNQPQHF. CDR3 nucleotides: TGTGCCAGCAGTGCGGGACAGGACAATCAGCCCCAGCATTTT.

The chain recombines TRBV5-4 with TRBJ1-2, with D tentatively TRBD1 (6 bases). V was shortened by 0 bases and J by 5 bases, with 11 bases between the two germline ends. Germline V gives CDR1 SGHNT, CDR2 YYREEE (reference sequence). The CDR3 extends over 14 amino acids. CDR3 coding DNA: TGTGCCAGCAGCTTGGTCCAGGGGCCGTATGGCTACACCTTC. Its translation is CASSLVQGPYGYTF. The whole variable domain, filled in from reference TRBV5-4 and TRBJ1-2, reads ETGVTQSPTHLIKTRGQQVTLRCSSQSGHNTVSWYQQALGQGPQFIFQYYREEENGRGNFPPRFSGLQFPNYSSELNVNALELDDSALYLCASSLVQGPYGYTFGSGTRLTVV.

V gene TRBV9 combines with J gene TRBJ2-1, with 9 positions matching TRBD2. The CDR3 has 16 residues. Per the germline V gene, CDR1 is SGDLS and CDR2 is YYNGEE. The J segment lost 10 bases and the V segment lost 3 bases, leaving 14 bases of the junction unmatched. The CDR3 DNA is TGTGCCAGCAGCGCTGCGACCGGCGGGGGGGCTCGGGAGCAGTTCTTC. Translated: CASSAATGGGAREQFF.

The chain joins TRBV2 to TRBJ1-6; 8 bases agree with TRBD1. The germline CDR1 and CDR2 sequences are SNHLY and FYNNEI. Losses at the gene ends were 7 bases for V and 7 bases for J; bases not matched to a gene: 9. The CDR3 extends over 15 amino acids. The CDR3 loop reads CASKVDRGGNSPLHF. The DNA for the CDR3 is TGTGCCAGCAAGGTTGACAGGGGAGGAAATTCACCCCTCCACTTT.

The CDR3 sequence: CASSETGTGLWQPQHF. The CDR3 region has the DNA TGTGCCAGTAGTGAAACCGGGACAGGGTTGTGGCAGCCCCAGCATTTT. This sequence joins TRBV19 and TRBJ1-5; 9 nucleotides line up with TRBD1. The ends lost 5 bases at V and 7 bases at J; junction bases unmatched: 12. CDR1 LNHDA and CDR2 SQIVND come from the germline V gene (reference sequence). This CDR3 has 16 residues. The variable domain in full, completed from reference TRBV19 and TRBJ1-5, reads DGGITQSPKYLFRKEGQNVTLSCEQNLNHDAMYWYRQDPGQGLRLIYYSQIVNDFQKGDIAEGYSVSREKKESFPLTVTSAQKNPTAFYLCASSETGTGLWQPQHFGDGTRLSIL.

The V call is TRBV29-1, the J call TRBJ2-7, with TRBD2 identical over 7 bases. Unmatched junction bases numbered 10, after V lost 6 bases and J lost 2 bases. Germline loops: CDR1 SQVTM, CDR2 ANQGSEA. The CDR3 totals 14 residues. The CDR3, as DNA: TGCAGCGTCCAAGCAGCGGGGCCACCCTACGAGCAGTACTTC. It specifies CSVQAAGPPYEQYF.

V and J are TRBV2 and TRBJ2-2, with 7 bases matching TRBD2. The junction had 2 bases not matched to a gene; V was cut back by 4 bases and J by 6 bases. This CDR3 spans 13 amino acids. Germline V gives CDR1 SNHLY, CDR2 FYNNEI. The CDR3 protein is CASSGTSSGELFF. The CDR3 DNA reads as TGTGCCAGCAGTGGGACTAGTTCCGGGGAGCTGTTTTTT.

This chain joins TRBV28 and TRBJ2-7; the match to TRBD1 covers 7 bases. The germline gives CDR1 MDHEN, CDR2 SYDVKM. The CDR3 totals 15 residues. V gave up 1 base and J gave up 0 bases; unmatched junction bases: 3. Here the CDR3 DNA reads TGTGCCAGCAGTTTATCCGGGACAGCCTCCTACGAGCAGTACTTC. It translates to CASSLSGTASYEQYF.

V is TRBV20-1 and J is TRBJ2-1, with D unresolved. The V end was cut by 6 bases, the J end by 7 bases, with 10 bases between. This CDR3 has 11 residues. Germline CDR1 reads DFQATT; CDR2 reads SNEGSKA (reference sequence). The CDR3 DNA reads TGCAGTGCCAGTCAGAGGAATGAGCAGTTCTTC. Its translation is CSASQRNEQFF.

The CDR3 loop is CASSLSGAGGAFF. In DNA form, the CDR3 reads TGTGCCAGCAGTTTATCAGGGGCTGGTGGAGCTTTCTTT. J is TRBJ1-1 and V is TRBV27, with a weak D call TRBD1 (5 bases). V lost 0 bases and J 10 bases, leaving 12 bases between the germline ends. CDR3 size: 13 residues. CDR1 MNHEY and CDR2 SMNVEV come from the germline V gene (reference sequence).

The CDR3 sequence: CASSLVVNTEAFF. The CDR3 coding sequence is TGTGCCAGCAGCTTGGTAGTGAACACTGAAGCTTTCTTT. The chain carries TRBV7-3 and TRBJ1-1; D not resolved. With 3 bases removed from V and 0 bases from J, the gap between germline ends came to 5 bases. Germline assignment: CDR1 SGHTA and CDR2 FQGTGA. The CDR3 is 13 amino acids.

This clone was counted a few times. The rearrangement joins TRBV28 to TRBJ1-2; D is perhaps TRBD1 (6 bases). CDR3 size: 14 residues. Per germline, CDR1 MDHEN and CDR2 SYDVKM. The V end lost 3 bases, the J end lost 4 bases, and 12 bases lay between the germline ends. The CDR3 coding sequence is TGTGCCAGCAGTTTTCGGGGGGCGACCTATGGCTACACCTTC. Translating gives CASSFRGATYGYTF.

The chain employs TRBV7-9 and TRBJ1-1, with 9 bases fitting TRBD1. CDR3 length: 14 amino acids. V gave up 6 bases and J gave up 5 bases; unmatched junction bases: 7. Germline values: CDR1 SEHNR, CDR2 FQNEAQ (reference sequence). CDR3 loop: CASRAGTGLTEAFF. Written as DNA, the CDR3 is TGTGCCAGCAGGGCCGGGACAGGGTTAACTGAAGCTTTCTTT. Drawing the rest from reference TRBV7-9 and TRBJ1-1, the complete variable domain is DTGVSQNPRHKITKRGQNVTFRCDPISEHNRLYWYRQTLGQGPEFLTYFQNEAQLEKSRLLSDRFSAERPKGSFSTLEIQRTEQGDSAMYLCASRAGTGLTEAFFGQGTRLTVV.

A note on this clone: The junction departs from the called germline gene at one end, perhaps through a read error. The rearrangement joins TRBV7-7 to TRBJ2-1, with D uncertain. This CDR3 has 13 amino acids. The germline CDR1 and CDR2 sequences are SSHAT and FNYEAQ (reference sequence). CDR3 nucleotides: TGTGCTAGCAGCTTAGAGTCAGGCAATGAGCAGTTCTTC. This codes for CASSLESGNEQFF.

With regard to this clone: Other nucleotide sequences from this sample produce the same CDR3. This chain connects TRBV30 to TRBJ1-2; 8 bases line up with TRBD1. Looked up from germline, CDR1 is GTSNPN and CDR2 is SVGIG (reference sequence). This CDR3 region has 14 residues. After removal of 4 bases from V and 4 bases from J, the junction contained 8 bases not matched to a gene. Here the CDR3 DNA reads TGTGCCTGGATTAAACTAACAGGGGGCTATGGCTACACCTTC. It specifies CAWIKLTGGYGYTF.

This sequence joins TRBV12-5 and TRBJ1-5, with TRBD1 matching over 7 bases. CDR1 is LGHNT, CDR2 FRNRAP, per germline. This CDR3 has 12 residues. Trimming cost V 11 bases and J 6 bases; bases outside gene matches: 7. This chain's CDR3 is CACTGDTQPQHF. CDR3 nucleotides: TGTGCTTGCACAGGGGACACTCAGCCCCAGCATTTT.

The V and J genes are TRBV7-3 and TRBJ1-1; D call uncertain. The CDR3 loop spans 13 amino acids. Germline V gives CDR1 SGHTA, CDR2 FQGTGA. V shed 5 bases and J shed 10 bases, with 17 bases lying between them. The CDR3 coding sequence is TGTGCCAGCAGCCCCTCTCCCGGGGAGGGAGCTTTCTTT. It codes for CASSPSPGEGAFF.

This clone was detected only a few times. J is TRBJ2-7 and V is TRBV19; 7 nucleotides match TRBD1. V dropped 6 bases and J dropped 2; count of bases not matched to a gene: 7. CDR1 is LNHDA, CDR2 SQIVND, per germline (reference sequence). The CDR3 length is 14 residues. This chain's CDR3 is CASRLTGSAYEQYF. CDR3 bases: TGTGCCAGTAGACTGACAGGGTCGGCCTACGAGCAGTACTTC.